This TCR beta chain was sequenced in a study of T cells after yellow fever vaccination. This CDR3 spans 18 amino acids. The V gene's germline CDR1 is SNHLY and CDR2 FYNNEI. Findings of the study overall: Contamination by abundant bulk-population clonotypes could be present in FACS-sorted repertoires.

This clonotype showed up just once. Its specificity is unknown. One end of the junction is discordant with germline, which a read error may explain. MiXCR, applied by TCRdb to the 5' RACE reads, yields one record per CDR3 protein. In the table there are around 300,000 distinct CDR3 sequences, roughly 13% of which are singletons. V is TRBV2 and J is TRBJ2-3; 13 nucleotides match TRBD2. The sequencing used CD4+ T cells sorted from PBMCs, collected 45 days after the yellow fever booster vaccination. The receptor was derived from a man younger than 45 who received the YFV17D yellow fever vaccine. CDR3 residues: CACSRTTRGLAGLDTQYF. CDR3 DNA sequence: TGTGCCTGCAGCCGAACTACCCGGGGACTAGCGGGATTAGATACGCAGTATTTT.